The clone carrying this TCR beta chain appeared once. Antigen: not known. This sample is drawn from a study of radiation and T cells in renal cell carcinoma. About the research overall: Nephrectomy followed 15 Gy stereotactic body radiation by 4 weeks.

Study findings and constraints: Pretreatment tumor biopsies were lacking, so baseline clonotypes are unknown. Top tumor clonotypes rose in blood 2 weeks post-radiation, then contracted.

The germline V and J ends were trimmed by 0 bases and 5 bases, with 13 bases remaining between them. CDR1 GTSNPN and CDR2 SVGIG come from the germline V gene (reference sequence). This CDR3 comprises 14 residues. Clones were read by immunoSEQ multiplex PCR, and TCRdb kept only the in-frame ones, dropping some. The data contain around 64,000 clones, more than 60% of them seen just once; the ten biggest clones take up 7.3%. Time point in this sample: baseline pretreatment blood. The treatment: 15 Gy SBRT to primary tumor, nephrectomy 4 weeks later. Radiation-treated patients gave blood at baseline, week 2 and week 4.

The receptor's source is a man in his 60s with renal cell carcinoma. The rearrangement uses TRBV30 and TRBJ1-1; a weak D match, TRBD1 (5 bases). Sequenced material: blood, taken from a patient whose treatment included radiotherapy and nephrectomy. The CDR3 reads CAWSVRGVSTEAFF. CDR3 DNA sequence: TGTGCCTGGAGTGTCCGGGGGGTTTCGACTGAAGCTTTCTTT.